The sequence of this T cell receptor (beta chain) was determined in a study of a mutant IDH1 vaccine in newly diagnosed glioma. Study at large: Pretreatment consisted of radiotherapy, temozolomide, or both, with most receiving both.

Assay: immunoSEQ multiplex PCR; the TCRdb copy retains only in-frame clones and omits some. The table records 70,000 to 95,000 clones, over 70% of them present only once. CDR1 is SQVTM, CDR2 ANQGSEA, per germline. The ends lost 2 bases at V and 9 bases at J; junction bases unmatched: 4. The CDR3 consists of 12 residues. A single count supports this clone. Time point given: baseline, week 1 (first vaccination visit). Treatment given: pre-vaccination baseline after standard-of-care therapy. The J gene is TRBJ1-1, the V gene TRBV29-1; 9 bases map to TRBD1. The sample here was PBMCs, taken from a glioma patient treated with radiotherapy, temozolomide or both. The receptor was isolated from a man aged 35 to 55 with glioma. Some clones in this sample may be carry-over from other donors' samples. Here the CDR3 DNA reads TGCAGCGTTGAACTGGGGACAGGGAAAGCTTTCTTT. This codes for CSVELGTGKAFF.